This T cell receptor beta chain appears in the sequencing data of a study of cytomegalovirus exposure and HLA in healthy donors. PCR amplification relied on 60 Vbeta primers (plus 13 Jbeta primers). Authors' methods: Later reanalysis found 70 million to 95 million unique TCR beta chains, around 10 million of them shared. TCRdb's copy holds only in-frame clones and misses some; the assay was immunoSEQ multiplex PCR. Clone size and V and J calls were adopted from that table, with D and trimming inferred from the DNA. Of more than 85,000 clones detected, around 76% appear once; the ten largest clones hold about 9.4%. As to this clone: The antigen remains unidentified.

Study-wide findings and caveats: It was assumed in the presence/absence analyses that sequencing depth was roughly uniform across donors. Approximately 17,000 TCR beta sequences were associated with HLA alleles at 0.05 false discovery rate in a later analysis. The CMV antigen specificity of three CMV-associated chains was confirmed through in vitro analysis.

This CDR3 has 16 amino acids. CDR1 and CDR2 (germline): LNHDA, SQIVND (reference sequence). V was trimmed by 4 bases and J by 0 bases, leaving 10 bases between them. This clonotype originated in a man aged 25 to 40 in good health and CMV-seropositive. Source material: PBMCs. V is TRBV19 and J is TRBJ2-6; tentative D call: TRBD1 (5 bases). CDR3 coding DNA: TGTGCCAGTAGTAGGCAGGGTGGCTCTGGGGCCAACGTCCTGACTTTC. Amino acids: CASSRQGGSGANVLTF.